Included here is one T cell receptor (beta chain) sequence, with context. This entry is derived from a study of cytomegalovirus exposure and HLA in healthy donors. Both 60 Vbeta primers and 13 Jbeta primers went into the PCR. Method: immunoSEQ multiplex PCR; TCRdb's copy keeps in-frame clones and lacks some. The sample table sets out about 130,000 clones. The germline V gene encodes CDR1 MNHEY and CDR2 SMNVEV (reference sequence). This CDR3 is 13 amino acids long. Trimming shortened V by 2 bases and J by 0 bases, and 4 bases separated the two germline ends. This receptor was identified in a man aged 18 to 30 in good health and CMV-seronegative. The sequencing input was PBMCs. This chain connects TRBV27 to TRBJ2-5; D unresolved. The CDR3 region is CASSLDYQETQYF. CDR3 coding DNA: TGTGCCAGCAGTTTAGACTACCAAGAGACCCAGTACTTC.